The 24 T cell receptor beta chains given below trace back to one sample, sequenced in a study of metastatic and nonmetastatic thyroid tumors (dated by TCRdb to 2020 to 2022). No patient had received any treatment before thyroid surgery. The library was prepared using PCR. The run used an Illumina HiSeq 4000. The raw public reads went through TCRdb reprocessing: fastp at Q25, MiXCR clone calling, in-frame beta chains kept. This sample holds roughly 6,400 clones; approximately 15% were observed only once. In total, the top ten clones hold over 8.5% of the sample. The specimen was tumor tissue. These receptor sequences come from a male donor with papillary thyroid cancer or a benign thyroid nodule (not recorded which). Some clones in this sample may be carry-over from other donors' samples.

V gene TRBV3-1 combines with J gene TRBJ2-7; possibly TRBD2 for D (5 bases). The CDR3 consists of 15 residues. Germline assignment: CDR1 LGHDT and CDR2 YNNKEL (reference sequence). V was cut by 6 bases and J by 0 bases, with 15 bases left in between. The CDR3 DNA sequence: TGTGCCAGCAGGGCGGGCGGGTCCACCTCCTACGAGCAGTACTTC. Amino acid sequence: CASRAGGSTSYEQYF.

This clone was detected only a few times. The junction shows a germline mismatch at one end, possibly a read error. This chain joins TRBV6-1 and TRBJ2-1; either TRBD1 or TRBD2 may supply D (5 bases each). CDR1 and CDR2 from the germline V gene are MNHNS and SASEGT. The CDR3 runs to 13 residues. The CDR3 protein is CASSEMSGQVQLF. CDR3 DNA: TGTGCCAGCAGTGAAATGTCGGGGCAGGTTCAACTCTTC.

By share, this clone ranks as medium-sized. The genes are TRBV5-1 and TRBJ1-6, with TRBD1 matching 10 bases. The V segment lost 1 base and the J segment 8 bases; nucleotides outside the gene matches: 6. The germline V gene encodes CDR1 SGHRS and CDR2 YFSETQ. This CDR3 is built from 16 residues. In DNA, the CDR3 is TGCGCCAGCAGCTTGCACCGGGACAGGGGTGATTCACCCCTCCACTTT. Translating gives CASSLHRDRGDSPLHF.

In its sample, this clone ranks as medium-sized (0.01 to 0.1%). V gene TRBV2 combines with J gene TRBJ2-7; D might be TRBD1 (5 bases). Germline V CDR1 and CDR2: SNHLY, FYNNEI. This CDR3 is built from 13 residues. V lost 3 bases, J lost 9 bases, and 15 bases lay in between. As DNA, the CDR3 is TGTGCCAGCAGTGAGGGGCTAGAGGACGCGCAGTACTTC. This sequence encodes CASSEGLEDAQYF.

In this sample, this clone turned up many times. A read error may be the cause here, since a much bigger clone is one base away. This sample includes further DNA sequences coding for the same CDR3. The rearrangement links TRBV20-1 to TRBJ1-2, with TRBD1 as a possible D gene (6 bases). With 5 bases removed from V and 4 bases from J, the gap between germline ends came to 17 bases. Germline-derived CDR1 and CDR2 are DFQATT and SNEGSKA (reference sequence). This CDR3 has 14 amino acids. CDR3 bases: TGCAGTGCTCACACAGGGCTAACCTCCTATGGCTACACCTTC. Amino acid sequence: CSAHTGLTSYGYTF.

The sample holds many counts of this clone. The rearrangement joins TRBV11-2 to TRBJ2-2, with TRBD1 identical over 9 bases. The CDR3 runs 16 residues. Trimming removed 3 bases from V and 3 bases from J; junction bases left unmatched: 5. Germline lookup yields CDR1 SGHAT and CDR2 FQNNGV. CDR3 loop: CASSFGGTGHTGELFF. The CDR3 DNA is TGTGCCAGCAGCTTTGGAGGGACAGGGCACACCGGGGAGCTGTTTTTT.

The chain couples TRBV20-1 to TRBJ2-7; D is possibly TRBD2 (5 bases). CDR3 length: 15 residues. Trimming left V 0 bases short and J 5 bases short, with 17 bases between. Germline V gene lookup returns CDR1 DFQATT and CDR2 SNEGSKA (reference sequence). CDR3 residues: CSARDSGSAYNEQYF. CDR3 coding DNA: TGCAGTGCTAGAGATTCGGGGAGCGCCTACAACGAGCAGTACTTC.

The table lists this clone with a few counts. CDR3 DNA: TGCAGTGCTAGGGGACAGGGCGCCGGGGAGCTGTTTTTT. Its translation is CSARGQGAGELFF. The chain carries TRBV20-1 and TRBJ2-2; 9 bases are shared with TRBD1. There are 13 residues in the CDR3. Germline CDR1 reads DFQATT; CDR2 reads SNEGSKA (reference sequence). Germline trimming cut 3 bases from V and 6 bases from J; bases unmatched to any gene: 2.

The chain couples TRBV3-1 to TRBJ2-6; no firm D call. The CDR3 extends over 16 amino acids. CDR1 LGHDT and CDR2 YNNKEL come from the germline V gene (reference sequence). The V and J ends lost 0 bases and 4 bases respectively, with 10 bases between them. CDR3 region: CASSQEVWGGANVLTF. The DNA of the CDR3 is TGTGCCAGCAGCCAAGAAGTCTGGGGAGGGGCCAACGTCCTGACTTTC.

This clone is medium-sized within its sample. The rearrangement links TRBV20-1 to TRBJ2-1; either TRBD1 or TRBD2 may supply D (5 bases each). The CDR3 is made up of 15 amino acids. CDR1 and CDR2 (germline): DFQATT, SNEGSKA (reference sequence). V shed 6 bases and J shed 0 bases, with 15 bases lying between them. CDR3 loop: CSAERGRSSYNEQFF. DNA for the CDR3: TGCAGTGCGGAACGGGGCCGTAGCTCCTACAATGAGCAGTTCTTC.

This clone ranks as medium-sized (0.01 to 0.1%). The chain uses TRBV19 and TRBJ2-3; D assignment may be TRBD1 or TRBD2 (6 bases each). Germline CDR1 LNHDA, CDR2 SQIVND (reference sequence). The CDR3 consists of 15 residues. The V end lost 4 bases, the J end lost 4 bases, and 15 bases lay between the germline ends. CDR3 amino acids: CASSRDGGRADTQYF. CDR3 in DNA: TGTGCCAGTAGTAGGGATGGGGGGCGTGCAGATACGCAGTATTTT.

Relative to its sample, this clone is medium-sized. The chain carries TRBV6-2 or TRBV6-3 and TRBJ1-1; D gene uncertain. Germline CDR1 and CDR2: MNHEY and SVGEGT. V gave up 4 bases and J gave up 4 bases, with 10 bases separating them. This CDR3 region has 13 residues. The CDR3 bases are TGTGCCAGCAGTTTCGGAGAGGCCACTGAAGCTTTCTTT. Its protein product is CASSFGEATEAFF.

This clone was found a few times. The genes are TRBV2 and TRBJ2-5; no definite D call. This CDR3 is built from 14 residues. V was pared by 8 bases and J by 5 bases, with 18 bases between. CDR1 is SNHLY, CDR2 FYNNEI, per germline. CDR3 DNA sequence: TGTGCCAGCTCCAAGGGATCGTCGAGCGAGACCCAGTACTTC. It specifies CASSKGSSSETQYF.

This clone occurred many times. The chain uses TRBV5-6 and TRBJ2-5; 8 bases line up with TRBD2. The CDR3 is 14 amino acids. V lost 4 bases, J lost 4 bases, and 6 bases stayed unmatched. CDR1 is SGHDT, CDR2 YYEEEE, per germline. CDR3 protein: CASSPPGGAETQYF. CDR3 nucleotides: TGTGCCAGCAGCCCCCCCGGGGGGGCAGAGACCCAGTACTTC.

Concerning this clone: A read error may be the cause here, since a much bigger clone is one base away. The same CDR3 can be traced to other DNA sequences in this sample. V gene TRBV18 combines with J gene TRBJ2-1; TRBD2 is a possible D gene (7 bases). This CDR3 is built from 19 residues. Germline V gene sequence: CDR1 KGHSH, CDR2 LQKENI. The CDR3: CASSPVGWRRGPTSNEQFF. The CDR3 coding sequence is TGTGCCAGCTCACCCGTCGGATGGAGGCGGGGGCCCACATCCAATGAGCAGTTCTTT.

In its sample, this clone is medium-sized. This CDR3 is CASSLEPVGMGGGETQYF. Here the CDR3 DNA reads TGTGCCAGCAGCTTAGAGCCTGTTGGTATGGGAGGGGGCGAGACCCAGTACTTC. The chain joins TRBV11-2 to TRBJ2-5; D may correspond to TRBD1 or TRBD2 (7 bases each). The germline V gene has CDR1 SGHAT and CDR2 FQNNGV. The CDR3 is 18 amino acids. With 0 bases removed from V and 5 bases from J, the gap between germline ends came to 22 bases. The full variable domain, in which reference TRBV11-2 and TRBJ2-5 provide the parts outside the CDR3, is EAGVAQSPRYKIIEKRQSVAFWCNPISGHATLYWYQQILGQGPKLLIQFQNNGVVDDSQLPKDRFSAERLKGVDSTLKIQPAKLEDSAVYLCASSLEPVGMGGGETQYFGPGTRLLVL.

In its sample, this clone is medium-sized. This chain connects TRBV2 to TRBJ1-5; D remains unclear. The CDR3 runs 15 residues. Trimming cost V 2 bases and J 3 bases, with 11 bases left between them. Germline assignment: CDR1 SNHLY and CDR2 FYNNEI. CDR3 loop: CASSESVVVNQPQHF. The CDR3 nucleotides read TGTGCCAGCAGTGAATCGGTAGTGGTCAATCAGCCCCAGCATTTT.

This clone is classed as large. The rearrangement joins TRBV12-3 or TRBV12-4 to TRBJ1-6, with 9 bases identical to TRBD1. The CDR3 is made up of 13 amino acids. The J segment lost 8 bases and the V segment lost 6 bases, leaving 2 bases of the junction unmatched. The CDR3 loop reads CASRRTGDSPLHF. In nucleotides, the CDR3 is TGTGCCAGCAGAAGGACAGGGGATTCACCCCTCCACTTT.

The chain recombines TRBV11-2 with TRBJ1-5; 11 bases are shared with TRBD1. The CDR3 has 17 residues. Per the germline V gene, CDR1 is SGHAT and CDR2 is FQNNGV. Unmatched junction bases numbered 14, after V lost 6 bases and J lost 7 bases. The CDR3 DNA sequence: TGTGCCAGCAGTCCCAATACCGGGACAGGGGGTTTGCAGCCCCAGCATTTT. Amino acid sequence: CASSPNTGTGGLQPQHF.

At least ten counts were recorded for this clone. This CDR3 is CASSLGGGMSYEQYF. The DNA of the CDR3 is TGTGCCAGCAGCTTGGGTGGGGGTATGTCCTACGAGCAGTACTTC. V is TRBV5-4 and J is TRBJ2-7, with D possibly called TRBD1 or TRBD2 (5 bases each). This CDR3 region has 15 residues. The germline CDR1 and CDR2 sequences are SGHNT and YYREEE (reference sequence). Trimming removed 0 bases at V and 1 base at J, with 11 bases between.

This clone was found a few times. CDR3 amino acids: CASSHGGHGYQPQHF. In nucleotides, the CDR3 is TGTGCCAGCAGCCACGGGGGACATGGATATCAGCCCCAGCATTTT. The chain links TRBV6-1 to TRBJ1-5, with D maybe TRBD1 (6 bases). The CDR3 is 15 amino acids. Germline V gives CDR1 MNHNS, CDR2 SASEGT. V was shortened by 6 bases and J by 5 bases, with 17 bases between the two germline ends.

This clone is deemed medium-sized. The chain couples TRBV7-9 to TRBJ2-5; D unresolved. From germline, CDR1 is SEHNR and CDR2 FQNEAQ (reference sequence). CDR3 length: 13 amino acids. Trimming cost V 2 bases and J 5 bases, with 9 bases left between them. CDR3 region: CASSLRVGETQYF. CDR3 in DNA: TGTGCCAGCAGCTTAAGGGTCGGGGAGACCCAGTACTTC.

This clone is medium-sized within its sample. The chain uses TRBV12-3 or TRBV12-4 and TRBJ1-6; weak D call: TRBD1 (6 bases). Trimming took off 6 bases at V and 0 bases at J, with 15 bases between the two ends. This CDR3 is built from 17 residues. CDR3 bases: TGTGCCAGCAGATCGGGGGCCTCAAGCTCCTATAATTCACCCCTCCACTTT. Protein sequence: CASRSGASSSYNSPLHF.

By proportion, this clone is medium-sized. The CDR3 reads CASSIQGTQRKTQYF. In nucleotides, the CDR3 is TGTGCCAGCAGTATACAGGGTACGCAGAGAAAGACCCAGTACTTC. The rearrangement uses TRBV28 and TRBJ2-5; possibly TRBD1 for D (6 bases). V was clipped by 5 bases and J by 6 bases, with 19 bases between them. Germline loops: CDR1 MDHEN, CDR2 SYDVKM. The CDR3 length is 15 residues.